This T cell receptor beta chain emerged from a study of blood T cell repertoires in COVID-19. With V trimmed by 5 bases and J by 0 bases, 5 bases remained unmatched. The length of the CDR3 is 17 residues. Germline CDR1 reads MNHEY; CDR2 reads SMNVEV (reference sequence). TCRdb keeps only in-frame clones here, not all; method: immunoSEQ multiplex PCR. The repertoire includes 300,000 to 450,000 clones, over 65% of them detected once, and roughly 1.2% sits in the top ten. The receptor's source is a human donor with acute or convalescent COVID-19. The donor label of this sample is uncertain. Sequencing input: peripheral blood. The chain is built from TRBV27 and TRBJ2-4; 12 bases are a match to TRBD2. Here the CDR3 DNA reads TGTGCCAGCAGTCAAACTAGCGGGGGGATAGCCAAAAACATTCAGTACTTC. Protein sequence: CASSQTSGGIAKNIQYF.